This TCR beta chain was found in a study of blood T cell repertoires in COVID-19. Study-level information: T cells, B-cell-depleted T cells, or PBMCs provided the cDNA or gDNA that served as material.

TCRdb's table, derived via immunoSEQ multiplex PCR, lists solely in-frame clones and lacks some. The profile shows 95,000 to 110,000 clones, 87% of them singletons. The trim removed 4 bases at V and 1 base at J, leaving 8 bases unmatched. Germline loops: CDR1 WNHNN, CDR2 SYGVQD (reference sequence). The length of the CDR3 is 16 residues. The receptor was isolated from a middle-aged man with acute or convalescent COVID-19. This chain links TRBV10-1 with TRBJ2-3; TRBD1 aligns across 7 bases. The sample consisted of peripheral blood. Here the CDR3 DNA reads TGCGCCAGCAGTGCCGACAGGGATAGGGGCACAGATACGCAGTATTTT. Protein product: CASSADRDRGTDTQYF.